This T cell receptor (beta chain) is from a study of OX40 agonist ivuxolimab in advanced cancers. Trimming shortened V by 1 base and J by 7 bases, and 14 bases separated the two germline ends. CDR1 and CDR2 (germline): KGHSH, LQKENI. This CDR3 has 14 residues. Study-level points and caveats: On average, a greater number of expanded clones characterised CD8+ T cells relative to CD4+.

As concerns this clone: The antigen is undetermined.

TCRdb's copy holds only in-frame clones and misses some; the assay was immunoSEQ multiplex PCR. Here the sample spans approximately 22,000 clones, roughly 85% being singletons. Sequenced material: CD4+ or CD8+ T cells sorted from blood, taken in a trial of the OX40 agonist ivuxolimab. The TCR sequence derives from an adult with an advanced solid tumor such as melanoma, head and neck, liver or kidney cancer. The rearrangement uses TRBV18 and TRBJ2-7, with D perhaps matching TRBD2 (5 bases). The CDR3: CASSPQGGPGEQYF. CDR3 in DNA: TGTGCCAGCTCACCACAGGGCGGGCCTGGGGAGCAGTACTTC.